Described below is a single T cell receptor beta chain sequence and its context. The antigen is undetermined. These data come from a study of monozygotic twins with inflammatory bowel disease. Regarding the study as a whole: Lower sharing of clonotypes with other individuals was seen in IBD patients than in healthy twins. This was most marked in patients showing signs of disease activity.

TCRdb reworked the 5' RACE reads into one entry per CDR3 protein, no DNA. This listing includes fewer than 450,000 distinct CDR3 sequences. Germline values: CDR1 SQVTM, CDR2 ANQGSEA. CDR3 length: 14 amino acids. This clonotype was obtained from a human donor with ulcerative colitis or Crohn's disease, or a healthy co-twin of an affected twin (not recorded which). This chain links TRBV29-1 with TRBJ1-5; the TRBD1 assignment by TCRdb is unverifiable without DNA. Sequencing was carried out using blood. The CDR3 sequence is CSVVSQGANQPQHF.